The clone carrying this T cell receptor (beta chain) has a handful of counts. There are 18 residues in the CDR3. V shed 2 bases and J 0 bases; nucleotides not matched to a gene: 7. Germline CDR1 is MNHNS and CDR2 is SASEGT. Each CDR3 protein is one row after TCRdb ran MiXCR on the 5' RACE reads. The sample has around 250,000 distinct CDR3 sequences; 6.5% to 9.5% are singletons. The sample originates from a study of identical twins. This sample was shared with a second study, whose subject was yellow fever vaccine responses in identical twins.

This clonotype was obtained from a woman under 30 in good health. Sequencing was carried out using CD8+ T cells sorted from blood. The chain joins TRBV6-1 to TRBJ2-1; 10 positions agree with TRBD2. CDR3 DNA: TGTGCCAGCAGTGAACTAGCGGGGGTGGAGAGCTCCTACAATGAGCAGTTCTTC. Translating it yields CASSELAGVESSYNEQFF.